Each of the 17 T cell receptor beta chains below was sequenced from the same sample in a study of blood T cell repertoires in COVID-19. The table came from immunoSEQ multiplex PCR; TCRdb's copy has only in-frame clones and leaves some out. This sample has over 70,000 clones, with about 80% found just once. The sequenced sample consisted of peripheral blood. The source is a human donor in a cohort sampled during active COVID-19.

The rearrangement links TRBV6-2 or TRBV6-3 to TRBJ1-2, with D possibly matching TRBD1 (5 bases). In germline, CDR1 is MNHEY, CDR2 SVGEGT. This CDR3 is built from 15 residues. V was cut by 6 bases and J by 2 bases, with 16 bases left in between. CDR3 loop: CASSLSQTANYGYTF. CDR3 in DNA: TGTGCCAGCAGCCTATCCCAGACAGCAAACTATGGCTACACCTTC.

The rearrangement links TRBV27 to TRBJ2-7; 10 bases are shared with TRBD1. V was clipped by 8 bases and J by 2 bases; unmatched bases: 6. Germline V gene data show CDR1 as MNHEY and CDR2 as SMNVEV (reference sequence). This CDR3 region has 14 residues. The DNA of the CDR3 is TGTGCCAGCGCCGGGGGGACAGGGGCCTACGAGCAGTACTTC. Its translation: CASAGGTGAYEQYF.

This clone was counted a single time. The V and J genes are TRBV18 and TRBJ2-7, with 11 bases lining up with TRBD2. CDR3 length: 17 amino acids. V trimming: 0 bases; J trimming: 6 bases; junction bases outside the gene matches: 10. In germline, CDR1 is KGHSH, CDR2 LQKENI. CDR3 sequence (DNA): TGTGCCAGCTCACCACCGGTGTCGGGACTAGCGGAAGGCGAGCAGTACTTC. Protein product: CASSPPVSGLAEGEQYF.

This rearrangement joins TRBV4-2 to TRBJ2-1, with D possibly TRBD2 on 5 matching bases. Germline V gives CDR1 LGHNA, CDR2 YNFKEQ. Trimming took off 1 base at V and 8 bases at J, with 15 bases between the two ends. CDR3 length: 15 residues. This chain's CDR3 is CASSQVLGGFDEQFF. The CDR3 DNA is TGTGCCAGCAGCCAAGTTTTAGGCGGGTTCGATGAGCAGTTCTTC.

The CDR3 DNA reads TGTGCCAGCAGCTTAGGACAATCGACCAGGGACTATGGCTACACCTTC. Translation: CASSLGQSTRDYGYTF. The chain uses TRBV7-9 and TRBJ1-2; a weak D match, TRBD1 (5 bases). This CDR3 contains 16 residues. Trimming stripped 1 base from V and 3 bases from J, with 15 bases between. Germline V gives CDR1 SEHNR, CDR2 FQNEAQ (reference sequence).

V is TRBV6-6 and J is TRBJ1-3; 8 bases are a match to TRBD1. With V trimmed by 6 bases and J by 13 bases, 17 bases remained unmatched. Germline CDR1 MNHNY, CDR2 SVGAGI (reference sequence). This CDR3 has 15 residues. CDR3 loop: CASSQTPLDRGRIYF. Here the CDR3 DNA reads TGTGCCAGCAGCCAGACCCCCTTAGACAGGGGCCGAATATATTTT.

This chain links TRBV7-9 with TRBJ2-3; TRBD1 agrees at 9 bases. The CDR3 is made up of 16 amino acids. Looked up from germline, CDR1 is SEHNR and CDR2 is FQNEAQ (reference sequence). V trimming: 2 bases; J trimming: 7 bases; junction bases outside the gene matches: 10. The CDR3 DNA sequence: TGTGCCAGCAGCTTAAGTGGGACAGGGTTCAAGAATACGCAGTATTTT. It specifies CASSLSGTGFKNTQYF.

V and J are TRBV4-2 and TRBJ2-2; D unresolved. Germline CDR1 is LGHNA and CDR2 is YNFKEQ. There are 14 residues in the CDR3. V gave up 4 bases and J gave up 2 bases, with 8 bases separating them. Here the CDR3 reads CASSLYSNTGELFF. CDR3 nucleotides: TGTGCCAGCAGCCTTTACAGCAACACCGGGGAGCTGTTTTTT.

On this clone: An end of the junction differs from the germline gene, which may be a read error. The V call is TRBV5-8, the J call TRBJ2-7; 7 bases are a match to TRBD1. This CDR3 is built from 9 residues. Germline V lookup: CDR1 SGHTS, CDR2 YDEGEE. CDR3 nucleotides: TGTGCCAGCAGCTTAGCGACAGGGTTC. It translates to CASSLATGF.

In nucleotides, the CDR3 is TGTGCCAGCAGCTTCCGCCTGGGGGACACCCCTTTCCAAGAGACCCAGTACTTC. Translating gives CASSFRLGDTPFQETQYF. The V and J genes are TRBV7-8 and TRBJ2-5; D perhaps matches TRBD1 (6 bases). Germline loops: CDR1 SGHVS, CDR2 FQNEAQ. This CDR3 is 18 amino acids long. V was clipped by 3 bases and J by 1 base, with 21 bases between them.

This rearrangement joins TRBV7-8 to TRBJ2-2, with a possible D match to TRBD1 (6 bases). The CDR3 is 13 amino acids. Per germline, CDR1 SGHVS and CDR2 FQNEAQ. Trimming shortened V by 1 base and J by 11 bases, and 11 bases separated the two germline ends. DNA of the CDR3: TGTGCCAGCAGCTTAGTAGGGGGAAGAGAGCTGTTTTTT. Residues: CASSLVGGRELFF.

This chain joins TRBV10-3 and TRBJ1-6, with 7 bases identical to TRBD1. Trimming removed 0 bases from V and 7 bases from J; junction bases left unmatched: 3. The CDR3 has 15 residues. Germline CDR1 and CDR2: ENHRY and SYGVKD. CDR3: CAISESIQGNSPLHF. The CDR3 DNA reads TGTGCCATCAGTGAGTCGATACAGGGGAATTCACCCCTCCACTTT.

V gene TRBV5-5 combines with J gene TRBJ1-1; D is undetermined. The CDR3 totals 12 residues. V lost 2 bases and J lost 4, with 6 bases in between. Looked up from germline, CDR1 is SGHKS and CDR2 is YYEKEE (reference sequence). This CDR3 reads CASSLAPTEAFF. In DNA, the CDR3 is TGTGCCAGCAGCTTAGCCCCCACTGAAGCTTTCTTT.

The chain combines TRBV27 with TRBJ1-2; maybe TRBD1 (5 bases). Germline lookup yields CDR1 MNHEY and CDR2 SMNVEV (reference sequence). V dropped 3 bases and J dropped 4 bases, with 9 bases sitting between them. The CDR3 is made up of 13 amino acids. CDR3 DNA sequence: TGTGCCAGCAGTTTCTGGGGCAGCTATGGCTACACCTTC. Protein sequence: CASSFWGSYGYTF.

J is TRBJ2-3 and V is TRBV6-5, with 7 bases that match TRBD2. The V segment lost 7 bases and the J segment 4 bases; nucleotides outside the gene matches: 11. CDR1 and CDR2 from the germline V gene are MNHEY and SVGAGI. The CDR3 has 15 residues. CDR3 sequence: CASTSGGTTPDTQYF. CDR3 coding DNA: TGTGCCAGCACCTCCGGGGGGACGACACCAGATACGCAGTATTTT.

The chain has TRBV7-9 and TRBJ1-5; a weak D match, TRBD1 (5 bases). Germline assignment: CDR1 SEHNR and CDR2 FQNEAQ (reference sequence). The CDR3 length is 14 residues. The V and J ends lost 5 bases and 3 bases respectively, with 11 bases between them. The CDR3 DNA is TGTGCCAGCAGCCGAGACAGCTTCAATCAGCCCCAGCATTTT. Amino acids: CASSRDSFNQPQHF.

V and J are TRBV28 and TRBJ1-4; TRBD1 agrees at 7 bases. The length of the CDR3 is 14 residues. V shed 3 bases and J 6 bases; nucleotides not matched to a gene: 4. The V gene's germline CDR1 is MDHEN and CDR2 SYDVKM. As DNA, the CDR3 is TGTGCCAGCAGTTTGGGACAGAGTTATGAAAAACTGTTTTTT. Its protein product is CASSLGQSYEKLFF.